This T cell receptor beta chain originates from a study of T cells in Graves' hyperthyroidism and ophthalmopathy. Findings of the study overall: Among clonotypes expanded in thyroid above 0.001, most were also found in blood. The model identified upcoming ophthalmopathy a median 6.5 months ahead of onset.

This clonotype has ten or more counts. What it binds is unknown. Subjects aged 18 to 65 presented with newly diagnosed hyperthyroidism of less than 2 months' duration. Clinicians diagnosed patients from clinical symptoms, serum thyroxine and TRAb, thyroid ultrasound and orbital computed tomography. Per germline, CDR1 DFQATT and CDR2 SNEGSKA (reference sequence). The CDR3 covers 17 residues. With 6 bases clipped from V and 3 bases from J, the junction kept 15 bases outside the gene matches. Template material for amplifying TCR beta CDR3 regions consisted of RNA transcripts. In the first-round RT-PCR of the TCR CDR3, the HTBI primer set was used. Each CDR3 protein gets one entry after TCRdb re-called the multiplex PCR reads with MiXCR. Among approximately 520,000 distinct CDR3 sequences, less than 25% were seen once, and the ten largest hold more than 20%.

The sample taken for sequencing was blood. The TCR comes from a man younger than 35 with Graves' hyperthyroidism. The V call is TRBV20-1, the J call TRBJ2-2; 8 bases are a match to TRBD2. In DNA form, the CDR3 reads TGCAGTGCCATAAGCGGGGGTCCGGGATCGGACACCGGGGAGCTGTTTTTT. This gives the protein CSAISGGPGSDTGELFF.